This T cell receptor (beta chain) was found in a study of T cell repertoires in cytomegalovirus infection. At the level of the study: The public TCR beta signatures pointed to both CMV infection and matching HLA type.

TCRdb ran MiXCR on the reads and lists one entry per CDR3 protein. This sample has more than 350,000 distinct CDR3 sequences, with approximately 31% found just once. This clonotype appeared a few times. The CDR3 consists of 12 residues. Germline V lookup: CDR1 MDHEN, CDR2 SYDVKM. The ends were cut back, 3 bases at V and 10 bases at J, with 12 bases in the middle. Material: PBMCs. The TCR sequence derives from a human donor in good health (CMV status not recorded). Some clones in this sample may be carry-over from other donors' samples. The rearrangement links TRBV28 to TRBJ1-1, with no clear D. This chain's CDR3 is CASSLESNGAFF. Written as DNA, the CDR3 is TGTGCCAGCAGTTTGGAGAGCAATGGAGCTTTCTTT.